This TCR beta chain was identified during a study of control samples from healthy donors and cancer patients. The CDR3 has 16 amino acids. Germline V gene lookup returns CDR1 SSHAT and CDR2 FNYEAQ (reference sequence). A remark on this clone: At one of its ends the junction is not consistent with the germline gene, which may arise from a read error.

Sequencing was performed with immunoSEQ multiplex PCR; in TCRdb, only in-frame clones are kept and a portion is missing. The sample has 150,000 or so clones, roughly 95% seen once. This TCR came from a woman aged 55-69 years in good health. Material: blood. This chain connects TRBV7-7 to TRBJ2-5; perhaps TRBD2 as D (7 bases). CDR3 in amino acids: CASSFSDGGAIETQYF. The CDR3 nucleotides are TGTGCTAGCAGCTTTAGCGATGGGGGGGCAATAGAGACCCAGTACTTC.